In this sample, the clone carrying this T cell receptor beta chain turned up a few times. The sample belongs to a study of blood T cell repertoires in COVID-19. Study-level information: COVID-19 samples, acute and convalescent, were from the United States, Italy and Spain.

Clones were read by immunoSEQ multiplex PCR, and TCRdb kept only the in-frame ones, dropping some. The table lists around 230,000 clones, roughly 86% of them singletons. This CDR3 is 14 amino acids long. Germline CDR1 is SGHNT and CDR2 is YENEEA. Trimming took 0 bases from V and 5 from J, leaving 10 bases between them. The source of this sequence is a woman in her forties with acute COVID-19. J is TRBJ1-1 and V is TRBV11-3, with a weak D call TRBD1 (5 bases). The specimen was PBMCs or T cells enriched from blood (not recorded which). In DNA, the CDR3 is TGTGCCAGCAGCTTAGAAACCAGGGAAACTGAAGCTTTCTTT. It codes for CASSLETRETEAFF.